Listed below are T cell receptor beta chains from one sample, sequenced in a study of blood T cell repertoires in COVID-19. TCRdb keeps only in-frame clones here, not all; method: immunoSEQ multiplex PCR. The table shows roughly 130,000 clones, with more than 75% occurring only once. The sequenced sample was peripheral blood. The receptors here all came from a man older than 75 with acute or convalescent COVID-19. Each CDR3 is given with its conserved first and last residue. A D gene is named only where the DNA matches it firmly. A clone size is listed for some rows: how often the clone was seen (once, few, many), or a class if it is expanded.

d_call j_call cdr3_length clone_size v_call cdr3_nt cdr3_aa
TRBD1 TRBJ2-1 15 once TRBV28 TGTGCCAGCTGCCTGGTTGGGGACAGGGGCAATGAGCAGTTCTTC CASCLVGDRGNEQFF
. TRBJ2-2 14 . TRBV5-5 TGTGCCAGCAGCTTCTCAGGAGGCACCGGGGAGCTGTTTTTT CASSFSGGTGELFF
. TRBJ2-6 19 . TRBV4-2 TGTGCCAGCAGCCAAGAGCGGGGAACAGGGGACTCTGGGGCCAACGTCCTGACTTTC CASSQERGTGDSGANVLTF
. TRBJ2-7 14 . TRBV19 TGTGCCAGTAGTCCTGCGGGGATGGCCTACGAGCAGTACTTC CASSPAGMAYEQYF
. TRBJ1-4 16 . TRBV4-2 TGTGCCAGCAGCCAAGAACCAGGCCAGGGGAATGAAAAACTGTTTTTT CASSQEPGQGNEKLFF
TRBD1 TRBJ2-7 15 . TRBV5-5 TGTGCCAGCAGCTTGGCCCCGGGACAGTCCTACGAGCAGTACTTC CASSLAPGQSYEQYF
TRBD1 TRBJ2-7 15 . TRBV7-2 TGTGCCAGCAGTAAGGGGGCCTCAAGTCCTTACGAGCAGTACTTC CASSKGASSPYEQYF
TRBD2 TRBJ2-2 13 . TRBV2 TGTGCCAGCACAGTAGGACTAGCGGGTGAGCTGTTTTTT CASTVGLAGELFF
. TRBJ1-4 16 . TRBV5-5 TGTGCCAGCAGCTTTGGGCACGGGGGTGCTAATGAAAAACTGTTTTTT CASSFGHGGANEKLFF
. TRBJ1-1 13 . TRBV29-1 TGCAGCGCAAAACAGGTTTTGGGCACTGAAGCTTTCTTT CSAKQVLGTEAFF
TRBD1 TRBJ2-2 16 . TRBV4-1 TGCGCCAGCAGCCACAGCAGGGGGCTAAGAACCGGGGAGCTGTTTTTT CASSHSRGLRTGELFF
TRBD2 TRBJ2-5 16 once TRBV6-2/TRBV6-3 TGTGCCAGCAGCGTAGGCACTAGCGCAGTGGGGGAGACCCAGTACTTC CASSVGTSAVGETQYF
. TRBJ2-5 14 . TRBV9 TGTGCCAGCAAGAATAGGGAGTATCAAGAGACCCAGTACTTC CASKNREYQETQYF
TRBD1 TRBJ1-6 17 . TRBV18 TGTGCCAGCTCACCACCGGCGTGGCCAGGGGGCGGTTCACCCCTCCACTTT CASSPPAWPGGGSPLHF
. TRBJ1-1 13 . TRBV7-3 TGTGCCAGCAGCCCCACCCCGGGCACTGAAGCTTTCTTT CASSPTPGTEAFF
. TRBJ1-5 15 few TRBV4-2 TGTGCCAGCAGCCAAGAGTTCCGGGGCAATCAGCCCCAGCATTTT CASSQEFRGNQPQHF
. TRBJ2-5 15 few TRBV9 TGTGCCAGCAGCCCGAGGTCTGGGGCAGGGGAGACCCAGTACTTC CASSPRSGAGETQYF
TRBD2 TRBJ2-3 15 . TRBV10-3 TGTGCCATCAGAGCGACTAGCGGGGGGACTCAGGAACAGTATTTT CAIRATSGGTQEQYF
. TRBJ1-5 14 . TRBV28 TGTGCCAGCAGCAACCAGGGGTTTCGTCAGCCCCAGCATTTT CASSNQGFRQPQHF
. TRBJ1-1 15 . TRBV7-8 TGTGCCAGCAGCAGAGGACAGATTAGGAACACTGAAGCTTTCTTT CASSRGQIRNTEAFF
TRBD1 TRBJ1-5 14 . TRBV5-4 TGTGCCAGCAGCCCCGGACAGGGGGATCAGCCCCAGCATTTT CASSPGQGDQPQHF
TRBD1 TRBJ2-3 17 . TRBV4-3 TGCGCCAGCAGCCAAGAGACAGGGAGAGGGAGCACAGATACGCAGTATTTT CASSQETGRGSTDTQYF
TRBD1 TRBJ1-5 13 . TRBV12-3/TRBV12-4 TGTGCCAGCAGACAGGGGGGCGATCAGCCCCAGCATTTT CASRQGGDQPQHF
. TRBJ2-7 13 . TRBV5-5 TGTGCCAGCAGCTTGTTAGCCTACTACGAGCAGTACTTC CASSLLAYYEQYF